The sample holds a few counts of the clone carrying this TCR beta chain. This record comes from a study of T cell changes during pregnancy in multiple sclerosis. V lost 5 bases and J lost 8; bases outside the gene matches: 10. Germline V gene sequence: CDR1 SGHAT, CDR2 FQNNGV. CDR3 length: 15 residues. TCRdb's copy holds only in-frame clones and misses some; the assay was immunoSEQ multiplex PCR. Among tens of thousands of clones listed, approximately 92% were seen once. The TCR sequence derives from a female donor with multiple sclerosis, enrolled in a pregnancy study. The chain uses TRBV11-2 and TRBJ2-1, with 9 bases that match TRBD2. What was sequenced was peripheral blood. In nucleotides, the CDR3 is TGTGCCAGCAGCCCTCGGGTTAGCGGGAGCGATGAGCAGTTCTTC. It specifies CASSPRVSGSDEQFF. The entire variable domain, with the rest obtained from reference TRBV11-2 and TRBJ2-1, is as follows: EAGVAQSPRYKIIEKRQSVAFWCNPISGHATLYWYQQILGQGPKLLIQFQNNGVVDDSQLPKDRFSAERLKGVDSTLKIQPAKLEDSAVYLCASSPRVSGSDEQFFGPGTRLTVL.